This TCR beta chain originates from a study of shared clonotypes between healthy human individuals. Broader study findings: Among donors, sharing of clonotypes was expected to be affected by sequencing depth.

CDR1 is MDHEN and CDR2 is SYDVKM in the germline V gene. Trimming left V 3 bases short and J 4 bases short, with 13 bases between. The CDR3 is 15 residues long. Notes on this clone: What it binds is unknown.

Naive CD8 cells, CD45RO-negative and positively selected for CCR7, excluded terminally differentiated effector memory CD45RA+ cells. Assay runs were performed at deep level. The method was immunoSEQ multiplex PCR; TCRdb's version includes in-frame clones alone and lacks a portion of them. The data show roughly 1,800,000 clones, around 96% seen once. The V gene is TRBV28, the J gene TRBJ1-5; D unresolved. The sequence was obtained from a man aged 18 to 30 in good health. Sequenced: naive CD8+ T cells sorted from blood. DNA for the CDR3: TGTGCCAGCAGTTTCCTTGGTTCAAGGAATCAGCCCCAGCATTTT. Translating gives CASSFLGSRNQPQHF. Full variable domain (missing parts from reference TRBV28 and TRBJ1-5): DVKVTQSSRYLVKRTGEKVFLECVQDMDHENMFWYRQDPGLGLRLIYFSYDVKMKEKGDIPEGYSVSREKKERFSLILESASTNQTSMYLCASSFLGSRNQPQHFGDGTRLSIL.